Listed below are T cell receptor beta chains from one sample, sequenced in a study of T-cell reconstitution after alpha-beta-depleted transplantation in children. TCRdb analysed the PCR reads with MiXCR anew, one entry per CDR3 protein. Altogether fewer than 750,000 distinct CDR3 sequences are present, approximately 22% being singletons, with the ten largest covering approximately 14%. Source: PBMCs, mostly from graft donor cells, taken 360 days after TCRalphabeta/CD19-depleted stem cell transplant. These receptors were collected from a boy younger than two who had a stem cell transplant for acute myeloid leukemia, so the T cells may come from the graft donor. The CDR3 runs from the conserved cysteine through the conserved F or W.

cdr3_aa: CSARTPPAYNEQFF; v_call: TRBV20-1; j_call: TRBJ2-1
cdr3_aa: CASSELGDGYTF; v_call: TRBV25-1; j_call: TRBJ1-2
cdr3_aa: CASSLGQSYTEAFF; v_call: TRBV5-1; j_call: TRBJ1-1
cdr3_aa: CSARGQERGGSGANVLTF; v_call: TRBV20-1; j_call: TRBJ2-6
cdr3_aa: CASSLPLAGLQYF; v_call: TRBV28; j_call: TRBJ2-3
cdr3_aa: CASSLVEGVTGELFF; v_call: TRBV5-5; j_call: TRBJ2-2
cdr3_aa: CSADDREVTDTQYF; v_call: TRBV20-1; j_call: TRBJ2-3
cdr3_aa: CASSLGTGMDTEAFF; v_call: TRBV28; j_call: TRBJ1-1
cdr3_aa: CASSVVYNEQFF; v_call: TRBV6-4; j_call: TRBJ2-1
cdr3_aa: CSAAIGVRSYNEQFF; v_call: TRBV20-1; j_call: TRBJ2-1
cdr3_aa: CASSLGTSGYQETQYF; v_call: TRBV27; j_call: TRBJ2-5
cdr3_aa: CASSQDSRPTDTQYF; v_call: TRBV3-1; j_call: TRBJ2-3
cdr3_aa: CSARERGGPREQFF; v_call: TRBV20-1; j_call: TRBJ2-1
cdr3_aa: CASSLPGTGNTGELFF; v_call: TRBV5-1; j_call: TRBJ2-2
cdr3_aa: CSARPTGNVNTEAFF; v_call: TRBV20-1; j_call: TRBJ1-1
cdr3_aa: CASSLPRTGTHEQYF; v_call: TRBV5-5; j_call: TRBJ2-7
cdr3_aa: CASSRDRGATSYEQYF; v_call: TRBV11-1; j_call: TRBJ2-7
cdr3_aa: CSAIVGGHQDGELFF; v_call: TRBV20-1; j_call: TRBJ2-2
cdr3_aa: CAISESGRTALDTQYF; v_call: TRBV10-3; j_call: TRBJ2-3
cdr3_aa: CSARDVGNIHEQFF; v_call: TRBV20-1; j_call: TRBJ2-1
cdr3_aa: CASSGFRGNTEAFF; v_call: TRBV11-3; j_call: TRBJ1-1
cdr3_aa: CASSAAASPGELFF; v_call: TRBV27; j_call: TRBJ2-2
cdr3_aa: CSVTVTGELFF; v_call: TRBV29-1; j_call: TRBJ2-2
cdr3_aa: CASSPKGLKRYYEQYF; v_call: TRBV11-3; j_call: TRBJ2-7
cdr3_aa: CASSQVHLSYDRAEAFF; v_call: TRBV14; j_call: TRBJ1-1
cdr3_aa: CASSEGRVQGFETQYF; v_call: TRBV25-1; j_call: TRBJ2-5
cdr3_aa: CASSSGRRSNEQFF; v_call: TRBV9; j_call: TRBJ2-1
cdr3_aa: CASSLSRQNTEAFF; v_call: TRBV5-1; j_call: TRBJ1-1
cdr3_aa: CSERGAMDTQYF; v_call: TRBV20-1; j_call: TRBJ2-3
cdr3_aa: CASSAWTGAFF; v_call: TRBV19; j_call: TRBJ1-1
cdr3_aa: CASSHDRGEFQPQHF; v_call: TRBV6-1; j_call: TRBJ1-5
cdr3_aa: CASSFWGADQPQHF; v_call: TRBV12-3/TRBV12-4; j_call: TRBJ1-5
cdr3_aa: CASSLVGGDSNQPQHF; v_call: TRBV5-1; j_call: TRBJ1-5
cdr3_aa: CAGRIEAFF; v_call: TRBV24-1; j_call: TRBJ1-1
cdr3_aa: CASSVTSASTDTQYF; v_call: TRBV7-2; j_call: TRBJ2-3
cdr3_aa: CASSFLVEREQYF; v_call: TRBV12-3/TRBV12-4; j_call: TRBJ2-7
cdr3_aa: CASSPTDLEQFF; v_call: TRBV5-5; j_call: TRBJ2-1
cdr3_aa: CASSPRTGTGYNEQFF; v_call: TRBV7-6; j_call: TRBJ2-1